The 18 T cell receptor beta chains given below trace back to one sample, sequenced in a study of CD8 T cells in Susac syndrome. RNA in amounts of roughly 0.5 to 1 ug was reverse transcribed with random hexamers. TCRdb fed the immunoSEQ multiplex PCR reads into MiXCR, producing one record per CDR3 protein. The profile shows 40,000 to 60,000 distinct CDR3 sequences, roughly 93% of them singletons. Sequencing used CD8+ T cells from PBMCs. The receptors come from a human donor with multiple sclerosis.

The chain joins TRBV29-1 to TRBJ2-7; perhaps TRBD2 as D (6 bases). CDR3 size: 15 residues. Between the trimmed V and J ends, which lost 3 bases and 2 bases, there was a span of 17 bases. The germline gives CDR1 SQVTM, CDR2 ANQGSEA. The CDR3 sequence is CSVEGGVGPTYEQYF. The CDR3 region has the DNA TGCAGCGTTGAGGGCGGGGTGGGTCCTACCTACGAGCAGTACTTC.

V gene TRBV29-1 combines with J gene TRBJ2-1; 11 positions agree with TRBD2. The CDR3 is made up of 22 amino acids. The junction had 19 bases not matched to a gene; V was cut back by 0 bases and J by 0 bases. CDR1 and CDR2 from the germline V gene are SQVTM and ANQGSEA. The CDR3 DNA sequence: TGCAGCGTTGAAGATCTGGTAGCGGGAGAAGTAGCGGGGGGGCCCTCCTACAATGAGCAGTTCTTC. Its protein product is CSVEDLVAGEVAGGPSYNEQFF.

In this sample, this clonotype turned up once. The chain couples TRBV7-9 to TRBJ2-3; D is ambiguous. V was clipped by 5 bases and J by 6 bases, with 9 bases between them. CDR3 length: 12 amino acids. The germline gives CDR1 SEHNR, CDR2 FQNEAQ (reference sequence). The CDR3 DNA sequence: TGTGCCAGCAGCCCCGGCCTCGATACGCAGTATTTT. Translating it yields CASSPGLDTQYF.

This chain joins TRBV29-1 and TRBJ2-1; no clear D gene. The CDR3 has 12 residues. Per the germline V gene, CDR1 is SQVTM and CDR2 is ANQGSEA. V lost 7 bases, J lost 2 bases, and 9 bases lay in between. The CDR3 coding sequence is TGCAGCGCCGAGGCAACCTACAATGAGCAGTTCTTC. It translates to CSAEATYNEQFF.

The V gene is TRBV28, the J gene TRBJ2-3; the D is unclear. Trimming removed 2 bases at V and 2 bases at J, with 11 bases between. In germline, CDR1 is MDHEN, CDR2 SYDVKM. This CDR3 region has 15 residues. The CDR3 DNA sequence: TGTGCCAGCAGTTTAGTTCAGGCCTCCACAGATACGCAGTATTTT. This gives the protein CASSLVQASTDTQYF.

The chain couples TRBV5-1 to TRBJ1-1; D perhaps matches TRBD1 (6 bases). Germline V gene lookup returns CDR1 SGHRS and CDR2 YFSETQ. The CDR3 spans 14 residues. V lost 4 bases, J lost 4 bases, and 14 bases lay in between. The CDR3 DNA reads TGCGCCAGCAGCAGCCGGGGGGGCCCCACTGAAGCTTTCTTT. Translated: CASSSRGGPTEAFF.

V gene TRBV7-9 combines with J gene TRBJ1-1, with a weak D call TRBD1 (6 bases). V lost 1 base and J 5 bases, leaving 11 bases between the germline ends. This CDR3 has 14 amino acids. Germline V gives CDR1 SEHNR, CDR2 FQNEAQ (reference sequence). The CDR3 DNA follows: TGTGCCAGCAGCTTAGTTGCGGGGGCTACTGAAGCTTTCTTT. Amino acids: CASSLVAGATEAFF.

Here the CDR3 DNA reads TGTGCCAGCAGTTACTTACAGAACAATCAGCCCCAGCATTTT. Translating it yields CASSYLQNNQPQHF. V usage is TRBV6-5 and J usage is TRBJ1-5; D not resolved. The V end was cut by 1 base, the J end by 3 bases, with 7 bases between. Germline CDR1 is MNHEY and CDR2 is SVGAGI. There are 14 residues in the CDR3.

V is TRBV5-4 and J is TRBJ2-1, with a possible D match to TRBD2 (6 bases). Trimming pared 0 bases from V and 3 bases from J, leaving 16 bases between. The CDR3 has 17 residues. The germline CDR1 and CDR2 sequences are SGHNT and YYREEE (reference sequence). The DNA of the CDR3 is TGTGCCAGCAGCTTGGAGGGTAGCGGCCCATTCTACAATGAGCAGTTCTTC. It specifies CASSLEGSGPFYNEQFF.

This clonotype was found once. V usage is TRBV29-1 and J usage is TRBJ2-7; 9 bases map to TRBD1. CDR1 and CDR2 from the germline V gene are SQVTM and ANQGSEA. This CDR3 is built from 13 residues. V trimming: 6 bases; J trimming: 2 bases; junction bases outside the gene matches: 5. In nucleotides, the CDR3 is TGCAGCGTCCGTGGGACAGGGACCTACGAGCAGTACTTC. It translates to CSVRGTGTYEQYF.

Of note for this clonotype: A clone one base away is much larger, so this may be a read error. The CDR3, as DNA: TGTGCCAGTAGTATCTGGCCTGGCTACACCTTC. Its translation is CASSIWPGYTF. The J gene is TRBJ1-2, the V gene TRBV19; D is unclear. This CDR3 is built from 11 residues. CDR1 LNHDA and CDR2 SQIVND come from the germline V gene (reference sequence). Trimming left V 3 bases short and J 7 bases short, with 6 bases between.

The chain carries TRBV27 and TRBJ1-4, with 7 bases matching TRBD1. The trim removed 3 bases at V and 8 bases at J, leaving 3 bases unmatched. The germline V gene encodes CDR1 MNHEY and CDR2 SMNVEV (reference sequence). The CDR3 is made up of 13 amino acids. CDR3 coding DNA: TGTGCCAGCAGTTTTGGACAGGCAGAAAAACTGTTTTTT. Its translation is CASSFGQAEKLFF.

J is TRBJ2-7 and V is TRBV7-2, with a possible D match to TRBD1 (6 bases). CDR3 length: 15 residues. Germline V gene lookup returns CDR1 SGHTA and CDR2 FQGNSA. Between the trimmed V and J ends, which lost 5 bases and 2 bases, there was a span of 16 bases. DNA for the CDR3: TGTGCCAGCAGCCCCCAGGGGACGGGAACCTACGAGCAGTACTTC. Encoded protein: CASSPQGTGTYEQYF.

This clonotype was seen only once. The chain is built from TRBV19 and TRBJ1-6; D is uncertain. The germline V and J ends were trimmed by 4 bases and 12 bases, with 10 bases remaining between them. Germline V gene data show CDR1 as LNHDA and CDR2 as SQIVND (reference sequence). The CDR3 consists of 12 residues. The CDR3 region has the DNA TGTGCCAGTAGTACCCCGGGGTTACCCCTCCACTTT. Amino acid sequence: CASSTPGLPLHF.

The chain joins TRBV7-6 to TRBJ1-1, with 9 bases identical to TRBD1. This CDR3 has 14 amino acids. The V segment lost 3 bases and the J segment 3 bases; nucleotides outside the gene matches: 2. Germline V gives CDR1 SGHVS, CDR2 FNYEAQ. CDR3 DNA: TGTGCCAGCAGCTTCAGACAGGGGGACACTGAAGCTTTCTTT. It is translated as CASSFRQGDTEAFF.

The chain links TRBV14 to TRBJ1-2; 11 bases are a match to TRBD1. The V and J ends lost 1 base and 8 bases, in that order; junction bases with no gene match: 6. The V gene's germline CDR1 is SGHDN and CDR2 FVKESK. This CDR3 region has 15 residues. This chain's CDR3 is CASSQGPRTGGGYTF. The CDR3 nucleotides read TGTGCCAGCAGCCAAGGTCCCCGGACAGGGGGCGGCTACACCTTC.

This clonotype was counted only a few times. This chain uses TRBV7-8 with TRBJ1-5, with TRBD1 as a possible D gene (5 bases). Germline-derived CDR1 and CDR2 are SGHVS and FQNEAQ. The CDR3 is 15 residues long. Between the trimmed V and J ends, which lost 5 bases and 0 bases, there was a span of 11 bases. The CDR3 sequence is CASSRTGYSNQPQHF. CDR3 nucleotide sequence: TGTGCCAGCAGCCGCACAGGTTATAGCAATCAGCCCCAGCATTTT.

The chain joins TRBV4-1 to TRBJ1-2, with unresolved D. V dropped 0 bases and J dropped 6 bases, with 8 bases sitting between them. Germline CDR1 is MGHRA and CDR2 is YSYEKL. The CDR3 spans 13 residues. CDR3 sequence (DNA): TGCGCCAGCAGCCAAGAATCGAGAAATGGCTACACCTTC. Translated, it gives CASSQESRNGYTF.